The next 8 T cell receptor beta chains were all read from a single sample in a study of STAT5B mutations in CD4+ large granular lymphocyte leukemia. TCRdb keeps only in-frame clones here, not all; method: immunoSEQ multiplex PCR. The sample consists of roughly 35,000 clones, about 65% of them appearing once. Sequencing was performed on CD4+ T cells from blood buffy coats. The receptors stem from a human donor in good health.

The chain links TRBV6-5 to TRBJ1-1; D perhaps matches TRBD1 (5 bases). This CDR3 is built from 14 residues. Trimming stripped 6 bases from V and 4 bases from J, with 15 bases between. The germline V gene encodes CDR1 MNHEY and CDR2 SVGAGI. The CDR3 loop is CASSPGLGGTEAFF. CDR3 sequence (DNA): TGTGCCAGCAGCCCGGGACTCGGCGGCACTGAAGCTTTCTTT.

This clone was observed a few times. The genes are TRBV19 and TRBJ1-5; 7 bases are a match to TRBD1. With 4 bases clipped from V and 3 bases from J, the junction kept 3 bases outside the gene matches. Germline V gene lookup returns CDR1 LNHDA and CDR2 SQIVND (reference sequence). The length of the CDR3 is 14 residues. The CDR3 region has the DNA TGTGCCAGTAGTAAAGGACAGGCCAATCAGCCCCAGCATTTT. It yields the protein CASSKGQANQPQHF.

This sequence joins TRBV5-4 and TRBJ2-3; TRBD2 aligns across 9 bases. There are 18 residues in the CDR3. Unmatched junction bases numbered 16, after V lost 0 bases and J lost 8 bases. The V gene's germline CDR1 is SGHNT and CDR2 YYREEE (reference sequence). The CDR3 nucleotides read TGTGCCAGCAGCTTGGAAGCGGGGGGCCCAACTGGGAGTGGTACGCAGTATTTT. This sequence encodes CASSLEAGGPTGSGTQYF. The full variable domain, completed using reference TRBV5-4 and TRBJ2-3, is ETGVTQSPTHLIKTRGQQVTLRCSSQSGHNTVSWYQQALGQGPQFIFQYYREEENGRGNFPPRFSGLQFPNYSSELNVNALELDDSALYLCASSLEAGGPTGSGTQYFGPGTRLTVL.

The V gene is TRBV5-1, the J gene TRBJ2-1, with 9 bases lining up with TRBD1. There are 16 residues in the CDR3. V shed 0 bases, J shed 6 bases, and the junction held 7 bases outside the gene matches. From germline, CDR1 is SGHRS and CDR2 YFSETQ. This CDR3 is CASSLAPGQGTNEQFF. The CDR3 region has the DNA TGCGCCAGCAGCTTGGCGCCGGGACAGGGAACCAATGAGCAGTTCTTC.

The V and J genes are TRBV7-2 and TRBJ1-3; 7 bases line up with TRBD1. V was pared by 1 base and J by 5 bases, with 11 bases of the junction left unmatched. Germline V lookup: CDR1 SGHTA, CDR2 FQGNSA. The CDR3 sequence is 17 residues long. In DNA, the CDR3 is TGTGCCAGCAGCTTAGGTTCGGGACAGACCTTGAGAAACACCATATATTTT. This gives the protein CASSLGSGQTLRNTIYF.

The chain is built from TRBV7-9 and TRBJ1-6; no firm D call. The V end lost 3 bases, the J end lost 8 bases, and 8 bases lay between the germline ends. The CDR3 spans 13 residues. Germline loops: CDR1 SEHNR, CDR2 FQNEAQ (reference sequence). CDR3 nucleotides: TGTGCCAGCAGCTTGATCTGGGATTCACCCCTCCACTTT. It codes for CASSLIWDSPLHF.

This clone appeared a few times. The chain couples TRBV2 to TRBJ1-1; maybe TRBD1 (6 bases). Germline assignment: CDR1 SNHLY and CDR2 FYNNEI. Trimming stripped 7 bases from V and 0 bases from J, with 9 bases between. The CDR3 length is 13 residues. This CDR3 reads CASKGDMNTEAFF. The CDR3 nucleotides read TGTGCCAGCAAAGGGGACATGAACACTGAAGCTTTCTTT.

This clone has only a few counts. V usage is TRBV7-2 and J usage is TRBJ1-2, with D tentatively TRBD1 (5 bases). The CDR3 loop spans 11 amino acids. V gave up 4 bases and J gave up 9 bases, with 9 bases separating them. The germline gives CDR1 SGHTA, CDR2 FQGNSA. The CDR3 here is CASSWDLRYTF. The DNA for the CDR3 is TGTGCCAGCAGCTGGGACCTGCGCTACACCTTC.